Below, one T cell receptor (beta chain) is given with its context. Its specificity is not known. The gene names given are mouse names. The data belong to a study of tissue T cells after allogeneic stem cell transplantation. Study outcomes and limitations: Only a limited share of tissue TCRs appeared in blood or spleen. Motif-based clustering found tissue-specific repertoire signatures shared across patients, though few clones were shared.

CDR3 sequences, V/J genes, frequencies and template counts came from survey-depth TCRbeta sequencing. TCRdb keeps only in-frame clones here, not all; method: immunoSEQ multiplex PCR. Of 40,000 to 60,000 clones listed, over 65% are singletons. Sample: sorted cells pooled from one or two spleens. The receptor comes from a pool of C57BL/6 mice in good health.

Partial CDR3 DNA: TGTGCCTGGAGACTAGACTGGGGGAGTGCAGAAACGCTGTAT. This gives the protein CAWRLDWGSAETLY. The full CDR3 is CAWRLDWGSAETLYF. V and J are TRBV31 and TRBJ2-3; 9 nucleotides line up with TRBD2. Coverage ceases 1 residue before the CDR3 finishes, and the germline J gene fills in the end. This CDR3 comprises 15 residues. V gave up 3 bases and J gave up 0 bases; unmatched junction bases: 4. The germline V gene has CDR1 GKSSPN and CDR2 SITVG.